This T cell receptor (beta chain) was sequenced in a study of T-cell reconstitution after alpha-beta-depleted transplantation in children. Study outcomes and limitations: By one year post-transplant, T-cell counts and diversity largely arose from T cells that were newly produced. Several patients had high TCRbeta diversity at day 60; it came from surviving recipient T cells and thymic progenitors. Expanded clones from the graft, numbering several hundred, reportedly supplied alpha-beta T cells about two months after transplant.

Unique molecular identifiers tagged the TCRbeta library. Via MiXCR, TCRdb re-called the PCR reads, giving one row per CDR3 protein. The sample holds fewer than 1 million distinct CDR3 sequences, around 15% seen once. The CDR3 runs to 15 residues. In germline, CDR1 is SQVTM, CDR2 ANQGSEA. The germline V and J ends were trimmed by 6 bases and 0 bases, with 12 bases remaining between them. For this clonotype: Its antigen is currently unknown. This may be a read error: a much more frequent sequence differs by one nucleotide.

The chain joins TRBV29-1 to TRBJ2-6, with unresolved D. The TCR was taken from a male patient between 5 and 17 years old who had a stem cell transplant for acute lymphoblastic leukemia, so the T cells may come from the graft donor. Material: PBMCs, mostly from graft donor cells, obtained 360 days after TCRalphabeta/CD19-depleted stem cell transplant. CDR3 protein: CSVKLWGSGANVLTF. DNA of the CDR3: TGCAGCGTAAAGCTGTGGGGCTCTGGGGCCAACGTCCTGACTTTC.